This TCR beta chain was sequenced for a study of blood T cell repertoires in COVID-19. Study information: Samples came from the United States, Italy and Spain, spanning acute and convalescent COVID-19. Sample material is recorded as cDNA or gDNA derived from T cells, B-cell-depleted T cells, or PBMCs.

Germline trimming cut 8 bases from V and 1 base from J; bases unmatched to any gene: 6. Germline V gene data show CDR1 as SGHTA and CDR2 as FQGTGA. The length of the CDR3 is 14 residues. Here immunoSEQ multiplex PCR was the method, and the copy in TCRdb shows in-frame clones only, minus some. The sample lists 120,000 or so clones, over 70% occurring once. J is TRBJ2-5 and V is TRBV7-3; the match to TRBD1 covers 8 bases. The clonotype was recovered from a man at least 80 years old with active or convalescent COVID-19. Specimen: peripheral blood. The CDR3 nucleotides read TGTGCCAGCTCCCCGCAGGGGGCCCAAGAGACCCAGTACTTC. Amino acids: CASSPQGAQETQYF. The variable domain in full, completed from reference TRBV7-3 and TRBJ2-5, reads GAGVSQTPSNKVTEKGKYVELRCDPISGHTALYWYRQSLGQGPEFLIYFQGTGAADDSGLPNDRFFAVRPEGSVSTLKIQRTERGDSAVYLCASSPQGAQETQYFGPGTRLLVL.